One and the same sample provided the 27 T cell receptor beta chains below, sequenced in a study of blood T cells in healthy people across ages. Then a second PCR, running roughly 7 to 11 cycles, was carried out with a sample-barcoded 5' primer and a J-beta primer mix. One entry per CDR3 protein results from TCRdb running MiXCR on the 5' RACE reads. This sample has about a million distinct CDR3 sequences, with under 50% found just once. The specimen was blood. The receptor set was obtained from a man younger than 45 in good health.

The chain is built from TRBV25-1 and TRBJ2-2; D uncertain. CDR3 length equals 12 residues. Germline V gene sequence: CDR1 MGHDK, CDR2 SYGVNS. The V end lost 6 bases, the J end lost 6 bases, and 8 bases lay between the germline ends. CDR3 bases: TGTGCCAGCAGCCAGGCGGCCGGGGAGCTGTTTTTT. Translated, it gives CASSQAAGELFF.

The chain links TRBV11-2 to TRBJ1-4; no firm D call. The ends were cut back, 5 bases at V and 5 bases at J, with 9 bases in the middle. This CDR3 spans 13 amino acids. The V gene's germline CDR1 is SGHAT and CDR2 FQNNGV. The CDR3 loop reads CASSRERNEKLFF. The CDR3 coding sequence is TGTGCCAGCAGCCGCGAGAGGAATGAAAAACTGTTTTTT. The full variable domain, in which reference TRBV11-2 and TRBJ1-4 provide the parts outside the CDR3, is EAGVAQSPRYKIIEKRQSVAFWCNPISGHATLYWYQQILGQGPKLLIQFQNNGVVDDSQLPKDRFSAERLKGVDSTLKIQPAKLEDSAVYLCASSRERNEKLFFGSGTQLSVL.

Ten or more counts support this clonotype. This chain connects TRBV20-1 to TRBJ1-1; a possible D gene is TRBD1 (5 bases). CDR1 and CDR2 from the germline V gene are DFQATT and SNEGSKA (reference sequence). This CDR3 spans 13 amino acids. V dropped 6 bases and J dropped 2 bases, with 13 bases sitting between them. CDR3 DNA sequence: TGCAGTGCGCCTCGACAGCTAAACACTGAAGCTTTCTTT. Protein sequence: CSAPRQLNTEAFF.

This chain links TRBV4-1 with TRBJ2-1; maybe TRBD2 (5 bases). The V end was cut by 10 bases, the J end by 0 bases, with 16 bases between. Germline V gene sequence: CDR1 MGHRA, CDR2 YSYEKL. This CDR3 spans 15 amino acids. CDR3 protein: CATGASPSSYNEQFF. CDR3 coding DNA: TGCGCCACCGGTGCTAGCCCGAGCTCCTACAATGAGCAGTTCTTC.

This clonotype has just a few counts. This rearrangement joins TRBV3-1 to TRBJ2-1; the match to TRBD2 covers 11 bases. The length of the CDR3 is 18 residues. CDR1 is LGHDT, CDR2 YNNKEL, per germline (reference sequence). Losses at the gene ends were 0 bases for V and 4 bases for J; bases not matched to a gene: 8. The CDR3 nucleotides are TGTGCCAGCAGCCAAGATTTAAGACTAGCGGGGCAATACAATGAGCAGTTCTTC. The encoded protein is CASSQDLRLAGQYNEQFF.

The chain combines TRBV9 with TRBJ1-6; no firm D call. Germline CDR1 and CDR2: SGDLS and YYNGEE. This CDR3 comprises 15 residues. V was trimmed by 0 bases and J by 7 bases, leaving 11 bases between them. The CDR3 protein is CASSVAKGANSPLHF. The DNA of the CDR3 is TGTGCCAGCAGCGTAGCTAAGGGCGCGAATTCACCCCTCCACTTT.

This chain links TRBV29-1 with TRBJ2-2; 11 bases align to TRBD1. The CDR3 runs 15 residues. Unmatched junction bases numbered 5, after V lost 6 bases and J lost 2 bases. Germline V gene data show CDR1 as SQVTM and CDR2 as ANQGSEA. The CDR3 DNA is TGCAGCGTGGACAGGGGGCTTGATAACACCGGGGAGCTGTTTTTT. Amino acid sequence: CSVDRGLDNTGELFF.

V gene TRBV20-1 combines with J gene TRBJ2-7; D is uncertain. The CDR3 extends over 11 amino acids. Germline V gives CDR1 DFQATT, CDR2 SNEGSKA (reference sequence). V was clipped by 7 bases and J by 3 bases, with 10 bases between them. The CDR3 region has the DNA TGCAGTGTTAAGACGTACTACGAGCAGTACTTC. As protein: CSVKTYYEQYF.

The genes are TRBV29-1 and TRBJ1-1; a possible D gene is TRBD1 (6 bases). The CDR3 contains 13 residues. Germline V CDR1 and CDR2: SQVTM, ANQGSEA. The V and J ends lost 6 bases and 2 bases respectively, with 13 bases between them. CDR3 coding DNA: TGCAGCGTGATCCAGGGGATCAACACTGAAGCTTTCTTT. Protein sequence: CSVIQGINTEAFF.

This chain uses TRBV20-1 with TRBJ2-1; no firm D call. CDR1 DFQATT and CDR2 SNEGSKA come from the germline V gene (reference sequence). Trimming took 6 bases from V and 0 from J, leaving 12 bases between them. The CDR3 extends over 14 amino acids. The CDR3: CSAHRRNSYNEQFF. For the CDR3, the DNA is TGCAGTGCCCACCGACGGAACTCCTACAATGAGCAGTTCTTC.

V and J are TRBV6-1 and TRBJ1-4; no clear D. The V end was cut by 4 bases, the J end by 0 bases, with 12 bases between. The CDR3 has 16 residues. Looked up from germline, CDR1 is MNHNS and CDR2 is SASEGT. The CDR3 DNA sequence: TGTGCCAGCAGTGTAGACTGGGGAACAACTAATGAAAAACTGTTTTTT. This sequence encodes CASSVDWGTTNEKLFF.

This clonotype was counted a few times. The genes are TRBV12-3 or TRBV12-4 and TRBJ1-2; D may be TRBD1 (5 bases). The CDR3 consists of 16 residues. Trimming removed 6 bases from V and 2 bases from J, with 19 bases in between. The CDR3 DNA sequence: TGTGCCAGCAGCTACACGACGGGCAGGGCCAACTATGGCTACACCTTC. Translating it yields CASSYTTGRANYGYTF.

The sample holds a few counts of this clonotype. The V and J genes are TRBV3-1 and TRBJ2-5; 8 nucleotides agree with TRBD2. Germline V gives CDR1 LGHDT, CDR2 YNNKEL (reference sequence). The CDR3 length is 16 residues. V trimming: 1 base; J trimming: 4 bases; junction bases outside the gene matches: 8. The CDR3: CASSQGRGLAVETQYF. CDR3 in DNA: TGTGCCAGCAGCCAAGGCAGAGGACTAGCAGTAGAGACCCAGTACTTC.

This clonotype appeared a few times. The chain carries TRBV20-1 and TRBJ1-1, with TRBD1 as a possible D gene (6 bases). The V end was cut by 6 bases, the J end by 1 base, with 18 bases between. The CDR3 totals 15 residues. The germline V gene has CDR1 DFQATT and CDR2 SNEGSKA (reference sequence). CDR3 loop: CSAYPISGANTEAFF. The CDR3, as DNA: TGCAGTGCCTATCCGATTTCAGGGGCGAACACTGAAGCTTTCTTT.

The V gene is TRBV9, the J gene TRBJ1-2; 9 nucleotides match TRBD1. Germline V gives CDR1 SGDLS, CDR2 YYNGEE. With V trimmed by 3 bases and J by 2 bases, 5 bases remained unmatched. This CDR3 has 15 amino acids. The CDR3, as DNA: TGTGCCAGCAGCGGGACCGGACAGGGGAACTATGGCTACACCTTC. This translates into CASSGTGQGNYGYTF.

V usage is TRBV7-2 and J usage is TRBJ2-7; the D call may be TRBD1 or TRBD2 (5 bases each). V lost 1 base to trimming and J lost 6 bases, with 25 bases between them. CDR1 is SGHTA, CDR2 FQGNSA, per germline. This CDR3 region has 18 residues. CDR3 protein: CASSLVYRDGPVNGEQYF. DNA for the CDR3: TGTGCCAGCAGCTTAGTGTATAGGGACGGACCGGTTAACGGCGAGCAGTACTTC.

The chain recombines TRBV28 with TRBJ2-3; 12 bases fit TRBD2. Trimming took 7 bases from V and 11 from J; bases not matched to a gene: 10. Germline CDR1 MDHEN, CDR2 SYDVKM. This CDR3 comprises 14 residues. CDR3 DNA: TGTGCCAGCACGTCGACTAGCGGGGGTCCAATGCAGTATTTT. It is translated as CASTSTSGGPMQYF.

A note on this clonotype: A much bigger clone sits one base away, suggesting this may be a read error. The CDR3 DNA sequence: TGTGCCAGCAGTTCCCGGAATACGGACGGATCCTACAATGAGCAGTTCTTC. Translating it yields CASSSRNTDGSYNEQFF. The genes are TRBV12-3 or TRBV12-4 and TRBJ2-1; D gene ambiguous. V was cut by 4 bases and J by 1 base, with 17 bases left in between. This CDR3 spans 17 amino acids.

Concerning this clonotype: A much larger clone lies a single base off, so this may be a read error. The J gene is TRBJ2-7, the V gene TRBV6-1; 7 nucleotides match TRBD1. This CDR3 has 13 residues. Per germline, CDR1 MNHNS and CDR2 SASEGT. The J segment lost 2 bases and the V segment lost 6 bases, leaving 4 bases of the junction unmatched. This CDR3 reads CASRQGQAYEQYF. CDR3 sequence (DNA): TGTGCCAGCAGGCAAGGACAGGCCTACGAGCAGTACTTC.

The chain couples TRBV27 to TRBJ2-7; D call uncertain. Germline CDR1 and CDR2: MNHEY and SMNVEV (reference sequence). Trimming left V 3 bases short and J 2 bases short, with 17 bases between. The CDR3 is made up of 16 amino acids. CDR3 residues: CASSFSEGPIPYEQYF. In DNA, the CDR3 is TGTGCCAGCAGTTTTTCGGAAGGCCCAATCCCCTACGAGCAGTACTTC.

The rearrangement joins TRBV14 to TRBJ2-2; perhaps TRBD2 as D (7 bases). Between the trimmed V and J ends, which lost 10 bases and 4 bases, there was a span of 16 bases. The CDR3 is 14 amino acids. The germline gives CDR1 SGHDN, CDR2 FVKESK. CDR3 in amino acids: CATTWGGGTGELFF. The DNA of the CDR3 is TGTGCCACCACCTGGGGAGGGGGCACCGGGGAGCTGTTTTTT.

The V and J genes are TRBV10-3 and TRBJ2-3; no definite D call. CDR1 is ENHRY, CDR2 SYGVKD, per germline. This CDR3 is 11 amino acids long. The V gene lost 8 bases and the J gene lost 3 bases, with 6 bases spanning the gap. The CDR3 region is CAIQGTDTQYF. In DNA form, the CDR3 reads TGTGCCATCCAAGGGACAGATACGCAGTATTTT.

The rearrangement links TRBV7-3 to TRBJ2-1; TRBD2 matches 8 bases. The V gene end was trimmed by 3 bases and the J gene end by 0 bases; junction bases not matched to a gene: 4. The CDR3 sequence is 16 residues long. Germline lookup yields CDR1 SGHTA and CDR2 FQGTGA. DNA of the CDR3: TGTGCCAGCAGCTTCTTAGCGGGGTCCTCCTACAATGAGCAGTTCTTC. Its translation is CASSFLAGSSYNEQFF.

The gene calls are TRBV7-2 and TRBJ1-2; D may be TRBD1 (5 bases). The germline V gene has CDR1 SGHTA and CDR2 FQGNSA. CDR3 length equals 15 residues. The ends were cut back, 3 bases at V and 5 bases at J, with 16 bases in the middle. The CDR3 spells CASSFEGRGGYGYTF. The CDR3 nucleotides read TGTGCCAGCAGCTTCGAAGGAAGGGGAGGGTATGGCTACACCTTC.

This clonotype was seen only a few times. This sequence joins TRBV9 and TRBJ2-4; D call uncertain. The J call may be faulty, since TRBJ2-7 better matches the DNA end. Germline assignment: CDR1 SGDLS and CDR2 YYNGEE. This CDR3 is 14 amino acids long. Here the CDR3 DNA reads TGTGCCAGCAGCGTAGGGGCCCCATTTTACGAGCAGTACTTC. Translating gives CASSVGAPFYEQYF.

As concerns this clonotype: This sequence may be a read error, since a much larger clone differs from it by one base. The chain's CDR3 is CTSSPLWESGYEQYF. The CDR3 region has the DNA TGCACCAGCAGCCCCCTATGGGAGTCAGGCTACGAGCAGTACTTC. J is TRBJ2-7 and V is TRBV4-1; the D gene is possibly TRBD2 (5 bases). CDR3 length: 15 residues. The germline CDR1 and CDR2 sequences are MGHRA and YSYEKL.

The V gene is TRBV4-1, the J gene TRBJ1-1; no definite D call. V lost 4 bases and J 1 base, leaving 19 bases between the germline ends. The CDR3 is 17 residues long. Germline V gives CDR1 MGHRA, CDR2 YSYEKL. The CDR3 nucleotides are TGCGCCAGCAGCCCCCTGGGCCGAGGGTCTAGGAACACTGAAGCTTTCTTT. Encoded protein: CASSPLGRGSRNTEAFF.